These T cell receptor beta chains were read from a single sample in a study of shared clonotypes between healthy human individuals. TCRdb keeps only in-frame clones here, not all; method: immunoSEQ multiplex PCR. This repertoire shows millions of clones, 90% to 95% found once; its top ten account for more than 0.1%. The specimen sequenced was naive CD4+ T cells sorted from blood. All receptors derive from a man aged 18 to 30 in good health. The CDR3 runs from the conserved cysteine through the conserved F or W. The order of the fields is V gene, D gene, J gene, clone size, CDR3 protein, CDR3 DNA. A D gene is named only where the DNA matches it firmly. Not all rows give a size; the values are once, few, many and, for expanded clones, a class.

TRBV10-1	TRBD1	TRBJ2-2	-	CASSGTGQGRTGELFF	TGCGCCAGCAGTGGAACGGGACAGGGTCGCACCGGGGAGCTGTTTTTT
TRBV27	-	TRBJ2-7	-	CASSLVRLAYEQYF	TGTGCCAGCAGTTTAGTGAGGTTAGCCTACGAGCAGTACTTC
TRBV5-1	TRBD1	TRBJ2-3	-	CASSLDRGPGDTQYF	TGCGCCAGCAGCTTAGACAGGGGTCCAGGGGATACGCAGTATTTT
TRBV18	-	TRBJ1-1	once	CASSPRGTVNTEAFF	TGTGCCAGCTCACCACGTGGCACTGTGAACACTGAAGCTTTCTTT
TRBV10-2	TRBD2	TRBJ2-7	-	CASRGWGEGSYEQYF	TGCGCCAGCAGGGGATGGGGGGAGGGGTCCTACGAGCAGTACTTC
TRBV30	-	TRBJ2-5	-	CAWSVGSGSGETQYF	TGTGCCTGGAGTGTAGGGTCAGGGTCCGGCGAGACCCAGTACTTC
TRBV30	-	TRBJ2-2	-	CAWSVGNTGELLF	TGTGCCTGGAGTGTAGGCAACACCGGGGAGCTGCTTTTT
TRBV11-2	-	TRBJ1-6	-	CASTLSGGYNSPLHF	TGTGCCAGCACCCTTAGTGGGGGTTATAATTCACCCCTCCACTTT
TRBV25-1	TRBD1	TRBJ2-1	-	CASSESGQGANEQFF	TGTGCCAGCAGTGAATCGGGGCAGGGGGCGAATGAGCAGTTCTTC
TRBV13	-	TRBJ1-6	-	CASSFTSVAGGNSPLHF	TGTGCCAGCAGTTTCACCTCGGTGGCAGGCGGTAATTCACCCCTCCACTTT
TRBV10-1	TRBD1	TRBJ2-6	once	CASSESRDRGVSGANVLTF	TGCGCCAGCAGTGAGTCGCGGGACAGGGGCGTCTCGGGGGCCAACGTCCTGACTTTC
TRBV7-2	TRBD2	TRBJ2-7	-	CASSLLAGGPYEQYF	TGTGCCAGCAGCTTATTAGCGGGCGGGCCCTACGAGCAGTACTTC
TRBV18	-	TRBJ2-6	-	CASSQPGHESSGANVLTF	TGTGCCAGCTCACAACCGGGACATGAGAGCTCTGGGGCCAACGTCCTGACTTTC
TRBV10-3	-	TRBJ2-4	-	CASSRARGPDIQYF	TGTGCCAGCAGTCGAGCCAGAGGTCCAGACATTCAGTACTTC
TRBV6-1	TRBD1	TRBJ1-3	-	CASSESLGQDATIYF	TGTGCCAGCAGCGAGTCCCTGGGACAGGACGCGACCATATATTTT
TRBV28	TRBD1	TRBJ1-5	-	CASSSPTGSQPQHF	TGTGCCAGCAGTTCCCCGACAGGGAGTCAGCCCCAGCATTTT
TRBV25-1	-	TRBJ1-4	-	CASSAQARGATNEKLFF	TGTGCCAGCAGTGCTCAGGCCCGAGGGGCAACTAATGAAAAACTGTTTTTT
TRBV6-1	TRBD1	TRBJ1-6	-	CATHPGQGRNSPLHF	TGTGCCACTCACCCGGGACAGGGCCGTAATTCACCCCTCCACTTT
TRBV5-8	-	TRBJ1-6	-	CASSTLGGNSPLHF	TGTGCCAGCAGTACCTTGGGGGGTAATTCACCCCTCCACTTT
TRBV5-1	TRBD2	TRBJ2-7	-	CASSLTSVPYEQYF	TGCGCCAGCAGCTTGACTAGCGTACCCTACGAGCAGTACTTC
TRBV29-1	TRBD1	TRBJ2-7	-	CSVVMDRVVYEQYF	TGCAGCGTTGTAATGGACAGGGTTGTCTACGAGCAGTACTTC
TRBV19	TRBD2	TRBJ2-3	-	CASSIASGRTDTQYF	TGTGCCAGTAGTATCGCTAGCGGGAGAACAGATACGCAGTATTTT
TRBV6-1	-	TRBJ1-5	-	CASSPGRDNQPQHF	TGTGCCAGCAGTCCCGGACGGGACAATCAGCCCCAGCATTTT
TRBV7-2	-	TRBJ2-7	-	CASSLFGGAEQYF	TGTGCCAGCAGCTTATTCGGAGGCGCCGAGCAGTACTTC
TRBV6-5	TRBD1	TRBJ1-4	-	CASAGTANEKLFF	TGTGCCAGCGCCGGGACAGCTAATGAAAAACTGTTTTTT
TRBV20-1	-	TRBJ2-2	-	CSAYTPGELFF	TGCAGTGCTTATACTCCCGGGGAGCTGTTTTTT
TRBV30	-	TRBJ1-1	-	CAWIKPTEAFF	TGTGCCTGGATAAAACCCACTGAAGCTTTCTTT
TRBV6-5	-	TRBJ1-6	few	CASSPDRVKNSPLHF	TGTGCCAGCAGCCCCGACAGAGTAAAAAATTCACCCCTCCACTTT
TRBV9	TRBD2	TRBJ2-1	-	CASSVVVSGGNEQFF	TGTGCCAGCAGCGTAGTGGTTAGCGGGGGAAATGAGCAGTTCTTC
TRBV5-1	TRBD2	TRBJ2-5	-	CASKELASQETQYF	TGCGCCAGCAAAGAACTAGCGTCGCAAGAGACCCAGTACTTC
TRBV10-3	TRBD2	TRBJ2-7	-	CAIRIGSGNSYEQYF	TGTGCCATCAGGATAGGTAGCGGGAACTCCTACGAGCAGTACTTC
TRBV27	-	TRBJ1-4	-	CASRSNEKLFF	TGTGCCAGCAGATCTAATGAAAAACTGTTTTTT
TRBV28	-	TRBJ1-2	-	CASSRHSYGYTF	TGTGCCAGCAGTCGACACAGCTATGGCTACACCTTC
TRBV28	-	TRBJ1-6	-	CASSPSTAGGSPLHF	TGTGCCAGCAGCCCCAGCACCGCCGGGGGTTCACCCCTCCACTTT
TRBV4-1	-	TRBJ2-3	-	CASSLSTDTQYF	TGCGCCAGCAGTCTCTCTACGGATACGCAGTATTTT
TRBV10-1	TRBD2	TRBJ2-1	-	CASSDNSLQREKQFF	TGCGCCAGCAGTGATAATTCCCTCCAGCGGGAGAAGCAGTTCTTC
TRBV2	TRBD2	TRBJ2-3	-	CASSAGRADTQYF	TGTGCCAGCAGTGCCGGGAGGGCAGATACGCAGTATTTT
TRBV5-1	-	TRBJ1-3	-	CASSPSFGNTIYF	TGCGCCAGCAGCCCCTCTTTCGGAAACACCATATATTTT
TRBV5-6	-	TRBJ2-1	-	CASGLDGYNEQFF	TGTGCCAGCGGTTTGGACGGTTACAATGAGCAGTTCTTC
TRBV7-2	-	TRBJ2-7	once	CASSLEWGSAYEQYF	TGTGCCAGCAGCTTAGAATGGGGTAGCGCCTACGAGCAGTACTTC
TRBV19	-	TRBJ2-3	-	CASSIQGRGTDTQYF	TGTGCCAGTAGTATACAGGGTCGGGGCACAGATACGCAGTATTTT
TRBV2	-	TRBJ2-7	-	CASSPWRGGEQYF	TGTGCCAGCAGTCCCTGGAGGGGAGGCGAGCAGTACTTC
TRBV6-6	-	TRBJ2-3	-	CASSPRLEGISQYF	TGTGCCAGCAGCCCTAGACTAGAAGGGATCTCGCAGTATTTT
TRBV19	-	TRBJ1-1	-	CASSTVPGAEAFF	TGTGCCAGTAGTACAGTACCGGGGGCCGAAGCTTTCTTT
TRBV19	-	TRBJ2-2	-	CASSMGTMNTGELFF	TGTGCCAGTAGTATGGGGACGATGAACACCGGGGAGCTGTTTTTT
TRBV5-1	TRBD2	TRBJ2-5	once	CASSLEGREGRETQYF	TGCGCCAGCAGCTTGGAGGGGCGGGAGGGCCGAGAGACCCAGTACTTC
TRBV6-1	TRBD1	TRBJ1-4	-	CASSAGDRGHEKLFF	TGTGCCAGCAGTGCCGGGGACAGGGGGCACGAAAAACTGTTTTTT
TRBV21-1	-	TRBJ2-5	-	CASSKGRAQYF	TGTGCCAGCAGCAAAGGTAGGGCCCAGTACTTC
TRBV28	-	TRBJ1-1	-	CASSLREEAFF	TGTGCCAGCAGTTTAAGGGAAGAAGCTTTCTTT
TRBV19	-	TRBJ2-7	-	CASSIGVGASPYEQYF	TGTGCCAGTAGTATAGGGGTGGGGGCGTCGCCCTACGAGCAGTACTTC
TRBV7-6	-	TRBJ1-2	-	CASSLEGGYGYTF	TGTGCCAGCAGCTTAGAGGGGGGCTATGGCTACACCTTC
TRBV5-5	-	TRBJ1-1	-	CASSSVGIPEAFF	TGTGCCAGCAGCTCGGTAGGTATTCCTGAAGCTTTCTTT
TRBV15	TRBD2	TRBJ2-1	-	CATSKAGSYNEQFF	TGTGCCACCAGCAAAGCGGGGTCCTACAATGAGCAGTTCTTC
TRBV2	-	TRBJ2-2	-	CASSLDAGELFF	TGTGCCAGCAGTTTGGATGCCGGGGAGCTGTTTTTT
TRBV6-1	TRBD2	TRBJ2-7	few	CASSGLAAVSSGEQYF	TGTGCCAGCAGTGGACTAGCTGCAGTCTCGTCGGGCGAGCAGTACTTC
TRBV4-1	TRBD1	TRBJ1-2	-	CASSQGPSQGANYGYTF	TGCGCCAGCAGCCAAGGACCATCCCAGGGGGCTAACTATGGCTACACCTTC
TRBV18	TRBD2	TRBJ2-3	-	CASSPTSAVTDTQYF	TGTGCCAGCTCACCGACTAGCGCCGTCACAGATACGCAGTATTTT